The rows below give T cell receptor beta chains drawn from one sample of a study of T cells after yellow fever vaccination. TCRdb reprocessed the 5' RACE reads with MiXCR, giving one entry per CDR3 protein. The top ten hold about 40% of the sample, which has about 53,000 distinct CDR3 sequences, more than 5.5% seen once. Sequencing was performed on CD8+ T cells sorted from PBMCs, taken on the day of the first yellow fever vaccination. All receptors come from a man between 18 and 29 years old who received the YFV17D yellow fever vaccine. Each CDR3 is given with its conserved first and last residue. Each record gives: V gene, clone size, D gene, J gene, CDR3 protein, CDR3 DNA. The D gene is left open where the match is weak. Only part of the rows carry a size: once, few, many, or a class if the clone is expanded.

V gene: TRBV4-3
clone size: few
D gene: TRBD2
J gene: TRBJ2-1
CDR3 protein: CASSQEGYSSGGGADNEQFF
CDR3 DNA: TGCGCCAGCAGCCAAGAGGGTTATTCTAGCGGGGGTGGCGCGGACAATGAGCAGTTCTTC

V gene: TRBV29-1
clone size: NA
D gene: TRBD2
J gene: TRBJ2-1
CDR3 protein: CSVGGLAGPVDEQFF
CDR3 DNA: TGCAGCGTTGGCGGACTAGCGGGGCCCGTCGATGAGCAGTTCTTC

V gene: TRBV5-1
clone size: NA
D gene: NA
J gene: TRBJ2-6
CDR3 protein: CASSLVGGSGVGANVLTF
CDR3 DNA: TGCGCCAGCAGCTTGGTTGGTGGTTCGGGGGTTGGGGCCAACGTCCTGACTTTC

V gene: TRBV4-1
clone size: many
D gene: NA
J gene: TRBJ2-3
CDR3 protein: CASSQIGDTQYF
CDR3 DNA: TGCGCCAGCAGCCAGATTGGGGATACGCAGTATTTT

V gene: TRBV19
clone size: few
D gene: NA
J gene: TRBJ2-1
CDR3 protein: CASSFSGGSYNEQFF
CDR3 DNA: TGTGCCAGTAGTTTCTCAGGGGGGTCCTACAATGAGCAGTTCTTC

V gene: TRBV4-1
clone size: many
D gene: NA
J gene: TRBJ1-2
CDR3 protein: CASSQEQTGRVGYTF
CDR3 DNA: TGCGCCAGCAGCCAAGAGCAGACAGGTCGGGTCGGCTACACCTTC

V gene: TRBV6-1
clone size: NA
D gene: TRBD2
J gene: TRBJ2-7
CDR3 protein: CASSLTSGGSATYEQYF
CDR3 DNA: TGTGCCAGCAGTCTGACTAGCGGGGGGTCTGCGACCTACGAGCAGTACTTC

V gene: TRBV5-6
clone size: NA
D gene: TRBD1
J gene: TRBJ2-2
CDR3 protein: CASSLAPGQTNTGELFF
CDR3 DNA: TGTGCCAGCAGCTTGGCACCGGGACAGACGAACACCGGGGAGCTGTTTTTT

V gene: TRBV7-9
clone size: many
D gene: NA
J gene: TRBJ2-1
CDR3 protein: CASSLEFEQFF
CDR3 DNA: TGTGCCAGCAGTTTGGAATTTGAGCAGTTCTTC

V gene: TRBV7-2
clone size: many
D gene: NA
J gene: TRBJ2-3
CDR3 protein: CASSLGVKIGDTQYF
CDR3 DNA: TGTGCCAGCAGCTTAGGTGTCAAAATCGGAGATACGCAGTATTTT

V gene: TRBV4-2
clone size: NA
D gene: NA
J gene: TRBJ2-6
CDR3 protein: CASSQAVGYLSGANVLTF
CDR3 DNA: TGTGCCAGCAGCCAAGCGGTGGGTTACCTCTCTGGGGCCAACGTCCTGACTTTC

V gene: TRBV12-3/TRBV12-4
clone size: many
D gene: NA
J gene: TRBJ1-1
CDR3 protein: CASSTGWGTEAFF
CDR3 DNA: TGTGCCAGCAGTACAGGGTGGGGCACTGAAGCTTTCTTT

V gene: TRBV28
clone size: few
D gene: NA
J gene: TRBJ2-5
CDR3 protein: CASSFSRIPQYF
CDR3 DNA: TGTGCCAGCAGTTTCTCTCGAATCCCCCAGTACTTC

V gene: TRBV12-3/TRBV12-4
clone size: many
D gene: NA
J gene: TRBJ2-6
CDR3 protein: CASSFGDSGANVLTF
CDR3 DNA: TGTGCCAGCAGTTTCGGGGACTCTGGGGCCAACGTCCTGACTTTC

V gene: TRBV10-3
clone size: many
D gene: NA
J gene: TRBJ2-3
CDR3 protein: CAISESMLRTDTQYF
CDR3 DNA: TGTGCCATCAGTGAGTCGATGTTACGCACAGATACGCAGTATTTT

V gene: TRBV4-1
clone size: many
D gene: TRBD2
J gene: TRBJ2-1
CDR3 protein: CASSHGGGAGEQFF
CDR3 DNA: TGCGCCAGCAGCCACGGCGGGGGGGCAGGTGAGCAGTTCTTC

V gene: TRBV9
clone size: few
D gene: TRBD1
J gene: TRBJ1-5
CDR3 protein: CASSVARGGQPQHF
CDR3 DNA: TGTGCCAGCAGCGTAGCCAGGGGGGGTCAGCCCCAGCATTTT

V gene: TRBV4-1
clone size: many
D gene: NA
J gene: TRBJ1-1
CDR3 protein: CASSQVPGQTEAFF
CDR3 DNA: TGCGCCAGCAGCCAAGTGCCAGGACAAACTGAAGCTTTCTTT

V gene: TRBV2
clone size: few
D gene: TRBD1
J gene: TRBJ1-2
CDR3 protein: CASLGDSWSYYGYTF
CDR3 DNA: TGTGCCAGCTTAGGGGACAGCTGGTCTTACTATGGCTACACCTTC

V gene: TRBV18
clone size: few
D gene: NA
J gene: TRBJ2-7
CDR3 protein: CASSPPGNVEQYF
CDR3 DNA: TGTGCCAGCTCACCACCTGGGAACGTCGAGCAGTACTTC

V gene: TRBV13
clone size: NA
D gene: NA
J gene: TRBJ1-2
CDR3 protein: CASSRQAFNYGYTF
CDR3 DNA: TGTGCCAGCAGCCGACAGGCTTTTAACTATGGCTACACCTTC

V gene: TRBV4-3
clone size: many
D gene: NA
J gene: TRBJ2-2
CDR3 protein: CASSQDRSENTGELFF
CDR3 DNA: TGCGCCAGCAGCCAAGATAGGAGCGAGAACACCGGGGAGCTGTTTTTT

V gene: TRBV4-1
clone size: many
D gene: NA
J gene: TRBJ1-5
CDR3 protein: CASSQDRWGIYSNQPQHF
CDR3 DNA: TGCGCCAGCAGCCAAGATCGATGGGGCATCTATAGCAATCAGCCCCAGCATTTT

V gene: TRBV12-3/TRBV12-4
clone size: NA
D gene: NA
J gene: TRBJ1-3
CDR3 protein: CASAESSGNTIYF
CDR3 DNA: TGTGCCAGCGCTGAGAGCTCTGGAAACACCATATATTTT

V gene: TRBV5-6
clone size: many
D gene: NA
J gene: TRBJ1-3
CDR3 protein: CASSLEAGYNSGNTIYF
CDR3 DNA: TGTGCCAGCAGCTTGGAAGCCGGGTACAACTCTGGAAACACCATATATTTT

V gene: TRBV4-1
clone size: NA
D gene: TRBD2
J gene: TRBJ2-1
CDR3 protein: CASSHDAGTSNEQFF
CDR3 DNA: TGCGCCAGCAGCCACGACGCCGGGACTAGCAATGAGCAGTTCTTC

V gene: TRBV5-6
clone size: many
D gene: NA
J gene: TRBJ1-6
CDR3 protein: CASSPFITGFSPLHF
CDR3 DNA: TGTGCCAGCAGCCCTTTCATAACGGGTTTTTCACCCCTCCACTTT

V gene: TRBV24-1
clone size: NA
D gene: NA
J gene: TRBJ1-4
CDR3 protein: CATSDPPRDEETNEKLFF
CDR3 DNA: TGTGCCACCAGTGATCCACCTAGGGATGAAGAAACTAATGAAAAACTGTTTTTT

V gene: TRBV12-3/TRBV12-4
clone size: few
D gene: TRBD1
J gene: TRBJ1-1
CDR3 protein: CASRFKGAVNTEAFF
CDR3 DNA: TGTGCCAGCAGGTTCAAGGGGGCCGTGAACACTGAAGCTTTCTTT

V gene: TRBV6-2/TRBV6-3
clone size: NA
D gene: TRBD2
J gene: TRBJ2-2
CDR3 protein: CASSYTTSGGSNTGELFF
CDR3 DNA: TGTGCCAGCAGTTACACGACTAGCGGGGGGTCGAACACCGGGGAGCTGTTTTTT

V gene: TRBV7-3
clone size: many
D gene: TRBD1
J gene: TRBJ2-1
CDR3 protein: CASSLTGQERYNEQFF
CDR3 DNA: TGTGCCAGCAGCTTAACGGGACAGGAACGCTACAATGAGCAGTTCTTC

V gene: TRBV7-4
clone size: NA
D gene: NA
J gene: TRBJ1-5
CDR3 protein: CASSLEAAGGGPQHF
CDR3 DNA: TGTGCCAGCAGCTTAGAAGCGGCGGGAGGTGGGCCCCAGCATTTT

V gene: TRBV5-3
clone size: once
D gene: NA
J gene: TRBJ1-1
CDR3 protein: CARSPGLLCGTEAFF
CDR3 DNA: TGTGCCAGGAGCCCTGGCCTCCTCTGTGGCACTGAAGCTTTCTTT

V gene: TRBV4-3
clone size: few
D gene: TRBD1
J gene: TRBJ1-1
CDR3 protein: CASSHNRGRLTPYTEAFF
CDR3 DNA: TGCGCCAGCAGCCATAACAGGGGGCGCTTGACCCCTTACACTGAAGCTTTCTTT

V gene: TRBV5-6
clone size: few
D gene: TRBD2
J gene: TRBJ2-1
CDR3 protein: CASSSGGLRLGQFF
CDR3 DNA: TGTGCCAGCAGCTCGGGGGGGTTGCGGCTTGGGCAGTTCTTC

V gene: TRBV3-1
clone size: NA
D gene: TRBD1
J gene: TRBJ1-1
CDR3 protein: CASSQDRGDRGTEAFF
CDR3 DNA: TGTGCCAGCAGCCAAGATCGGGGGGACAGGGGAACTGAAGCTTTCTTT

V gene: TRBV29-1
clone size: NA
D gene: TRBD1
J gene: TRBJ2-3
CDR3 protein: CSVVTVTGGSTDTQYF
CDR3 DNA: TGCAGCGTTGTCACTGTTACAGGGGGCTCGACAGATACGCAGTATTTT

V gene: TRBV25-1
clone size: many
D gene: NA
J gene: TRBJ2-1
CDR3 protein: CASSGETFQPPGEQFF
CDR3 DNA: TGTGCCAGCAGTGGAGAAACCTTTCAGCCCCCCGGCGAGCAGTTCTTC

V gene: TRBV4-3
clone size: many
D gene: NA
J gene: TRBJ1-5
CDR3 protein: CASSHTVSNQPQHF
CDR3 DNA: TGCGCCAGCAGCCACACAGTAAGCAATCAGCCCCAGCATTTT

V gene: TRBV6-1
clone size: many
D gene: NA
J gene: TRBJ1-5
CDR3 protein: CATQTGSNQPQHF
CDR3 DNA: TGTGCCACTCAAACGGGTAGCAATCAGCCCCAGCATTTT

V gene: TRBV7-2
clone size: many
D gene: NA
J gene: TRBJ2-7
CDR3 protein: CASSFSGGSGYEQYF
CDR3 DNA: TGTGCCAGCAGCTTCAGCGGTGGGTCCGGTTACGAGCAGTACTTC

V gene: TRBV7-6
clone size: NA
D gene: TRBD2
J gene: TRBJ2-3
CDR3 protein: CASSYEPGTSRGTDTQYF
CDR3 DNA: TGTGCCAGCAGCTACGAACCCGGGACTAGTCGGGGCACAGATACGCAGTATTTT

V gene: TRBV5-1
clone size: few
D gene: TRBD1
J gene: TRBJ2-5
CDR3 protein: CASSWTGGVLETQYF
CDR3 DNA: TGCGCCAGCAGCTGGACAGGGGGCGTCTTAGAGACCCAGTACTTC

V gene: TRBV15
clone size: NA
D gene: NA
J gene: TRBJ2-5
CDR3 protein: CATSSLGVETQYF
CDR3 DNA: TGTGCCACCAGCAGTTTAGGGGTGGAGACCCAGTACTTC

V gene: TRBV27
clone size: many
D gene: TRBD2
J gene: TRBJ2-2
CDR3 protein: CASSVAGGDLELFF
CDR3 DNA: TGTGCCAGCAGCGTAGCGGGGGGAGACTTGGAGCTGTTTTTT

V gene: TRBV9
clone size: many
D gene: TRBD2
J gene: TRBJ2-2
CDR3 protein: CASSVSERGLAVTGELFF
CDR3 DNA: TGTGCCAGCAGCGTATCGGAAAGGGGACTAGCGGTCACCGGGGAGCTGTTTTTT

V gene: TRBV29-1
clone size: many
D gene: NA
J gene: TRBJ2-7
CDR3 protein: CSGVRGYEQYF
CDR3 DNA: TGCAGCGGTGTCCGTGGTTACGAGCAGTACTTC

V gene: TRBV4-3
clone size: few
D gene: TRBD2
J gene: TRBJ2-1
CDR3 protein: CASSQGLAGGRNNEQFF
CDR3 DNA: TGCGCCAGCAGCCAAGGACTAGCGGGGGGGCGCAACAATGAGCAGTTCTTC